This is a list of T cell receptor beta chains from one sample in a study of beta chain features in type 1 diabetes. The data were produced by immunoSEQ multiplex PCR, yet TCRdb's version contains in-frame clones alone and is incomplete. The table has 620,000 or so clones, 15% seen once. Sequenced material: naive CD4+ T cells from blood. The receptors originated from a young man in good health. The conserved cysteine and the conserved F or W are not part of the CDR3 here. Each record gives: CDR3 length, V gene, J gene, CDR3 protein.

CDR3 length: 13; V gene: TRBV4-1; J gene: TRBJ1-5; CDR3 protein: ASSQPTGMRQPQH
CDR3 length: 8; V gene: TRBV20-1; J gene: TRBJ2-7; CDR3 protein: SAHRVEQY
CDR3 length: 12; V gene: TRBV28; J gene: TRBJ2-2; CDR3 protein: ASSRSGGTGELF
CDR3 length: 12; V gene: TRBV28; J gene: TRBJ1-2; CDR3 protein: ASSLEGSNYGYT
CDR3 length: 12; V gene: TRBV9; J gene: TRBJ2-7; CDR3 protein: ASSVSGHPYEQY
CDR3 length: 13; V gene: TRBV5-1; J gene: TRBJ1-1; CDR3 protein: ASSLAGGVSSEAF
CDR3 length: 14; V gene: TRBV28; J gene: TRBJ2-7; CDR3 protein: ASSPLGAQGAYEQY
CDR3 length: 14; V gene: TRBV4-3; J gene: TRBJ2-3; CDR3 protein: ASSQELVGKTDTQY
CDR3 length: 13; V gene: TRBV7-6; J gene: TRBJ2-5; CDR3 protein: ASSSDYVYQETQY
CDR3 length: 12; V gene: TRBV7-9; J gene: TRBJ1-1; CDR3 protein: ASSLGGSYTEAF
CDR3 length: 13; V gene: TRBV28; J gene: TRBJ2-2; CDR3 protein: ASKVASGNTGELF
CDR3 length: 12; V gene: TRBV9; J gene: TRBJ2-7; CDR3 protein: ASSVGPLAYEQY
CDR3 length: 12; V gene: TRBV7-8; J gene: TRBJ1-2; CDR3 protein: ASSLEGRSNGYT
CDR3 length: 13; V gene: TRBV7-3; J gene: TRBJ2-1; CDR3 protein: ASSLIGDRVNEQF
CDR3 length: 14; V gene: TRBV5-4; J gene: TRBJ1-1; CDR3 protein: ASSLILRSSVGEAF
CDR3 length: 12; V gene: TRBV29-1; J gene: TRBJ1-3; CDR3 protein: SVEEQTGINTIY
CDR3 length: 12; V gene: TRBV11-2; J gene: TRBJ2-7; CDR3 protein: ASNTDRVIYEQY
CDR3 length: 11; V gene: TRBV19; J gene: TRBJ1-5; CDR3 protein: ASSPDRNQPQH
CDR3 length: 13; V gene: TRBV27; J gene: TRBJ2-5; CDR3 protein: ASSPRTVDQETQY
CDR3 length: 10; V gene: TRBV7-2; J gene: TRBJ1-5; CDR3 protein: ASSLTGGPQH
CDR3 length: 13; V gene: TRBV11-3; J gene: TRBJ2-5; CDR3 protein: ASSSQAGTEETQY
CDR3 length: 10; V gene: TRBV7-2; J gene: TRBJ2-7; CDR3 protein: ASSQAWSEQY
CDR3 length: 13; V gene: TRBV4-2; J gene: TRBJ2-2; CDR3 protein: ASSQGIQWTGELF
CDR3 length: 13; V gene: TRBV10-3; J gene: TRBJ2-1; CDR3 protein: AISEQGGNYNEQF
CDR3 length: 16; V gene: TRBV7-2; J gene: TRBJ2-2; CDR3 protein: ASTRGRLAGPNTGELF
CDR3 length: 12; V gene: TRBV9; J gene: TRBJ2-3; CDR3 protein: ASSVGPSTDTQY
CDR3 length: 14; V gene: TRBV19; J gene: TRBJ2-1; CDR3 protein: ASSIDQRRSYNEQF
CDR3 length: 12; V gene: TRBV9; J gene: TRBJ2-3; CDR3 protein: ASSVAGSADTQY
CDR3 length: 15; V gene: TRBV28; J gene: TRBJ2-3; CDR3 protein: ASAPPGGRGDTDTQY
CDR3 length: 10; V gene: TRBV7-9; J gene: TRBJ1-1; CDR3 protein: ASTRTNTEAF
CDR3 length: 11; V gene: TRBV6-5; J gene: TRBJ1-2; CDR3 protein: ASRSTGSYGYT
CDR3 length: 11; V gene: TRBV19; J gene: TRBJ2-2; CDR3 protein: ASSWRGAGELF
CDR3 length: 12; V gene: TRBV7-2; J gene: TRBJ2-5; CDR3 protein: ASSLAVSEETQY
CDR3 length: 13; V gene: TRBV9; J gene: TRBJ2-5; CDR3 protein: ASSPTRVQQETQY
CDR3 length: 13; V gene: TRBV7-2; J gene: TRBJ1-5; CDR3 protein: ASSLVGTGSQPQH
CDR3 length: 12; V gene: TRBV7-2; J gene: TRBJ1-5; CDR3 protein: ASSSGTLNRPQH